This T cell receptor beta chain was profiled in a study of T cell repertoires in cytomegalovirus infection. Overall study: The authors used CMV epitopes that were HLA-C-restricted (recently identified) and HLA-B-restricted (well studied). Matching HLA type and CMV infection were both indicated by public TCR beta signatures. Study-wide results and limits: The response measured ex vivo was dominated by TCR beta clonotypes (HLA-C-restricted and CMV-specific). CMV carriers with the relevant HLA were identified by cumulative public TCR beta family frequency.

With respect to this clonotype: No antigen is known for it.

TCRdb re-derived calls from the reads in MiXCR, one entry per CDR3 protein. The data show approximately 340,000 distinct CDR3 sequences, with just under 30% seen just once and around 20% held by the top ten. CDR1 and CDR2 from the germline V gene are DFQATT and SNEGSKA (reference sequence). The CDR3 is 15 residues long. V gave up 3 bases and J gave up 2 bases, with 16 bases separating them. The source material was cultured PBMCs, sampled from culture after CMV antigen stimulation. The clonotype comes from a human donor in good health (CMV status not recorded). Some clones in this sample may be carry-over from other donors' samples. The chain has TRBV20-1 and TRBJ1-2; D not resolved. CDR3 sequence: CSASLAGSANYGYTF. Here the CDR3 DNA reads TGCAGTGCTAGCTTGGCAGGTTCTGCCAACTATGGCTACACCTTC.